These T cell receptor beta chains were read from a single sample in a study of identical twins. TCRdb analysed the 5' RACE reads with MiXCR anew, one entry per CDR3 protein. The sample records roughly 700,000 distinct CDR3 sequences, 8.6% being singletons. These same records also appear under a second study, on yellow fever vaccine responses in identical twins.

The sequencing sample was made of PBMCs. The origin of the receptors is a woman younger than 35 in good health. The CDR3 runs from the conserved cysteine through the conserved F or W. The order of the fields is CDR3 DNA, CDR3 protein, CDR3 length, clone size, D gene, V gene, J gene. D genes are given only for firm matches. Expanded clones get a size class; other rows say once, few or many, or leave the size out.

cdr3_nt: TGCGCCAGCAGCGCAAACGTAGCGAACACCGGGGAGCTGTTTTTT
cdr3_aa: CASSANVANTGELFF
cdr3_length: 15
clone_size: few
d_call: -
v_call: TRBV4-3
j_call: TRBJ2-2

cdr3_nt: TGTGCCAGCACCCCAATTGGGCGGGACTACGAGCAGTACTTC
cdr3_aa: CASTPIGRDYEQYF
cdr3_length: 14
clone_size: many
d_call: -
v_call: TRBV5-6
j_call: TRBJ2-7

cdr3_nt: TGTACCTTCAGTTTATGGCTAGGAGGGAAGGACTCCTACAATGAGCAGTTCTTC
cdr3_aa: CTFSLWLGGKDSYNEQFF
cdr3_length: 18
clone_size: -
d_call: -
v_call: TRBV3-1
j_call: TRBJ2-1

cdr3_nt: TGTGCCACCAGCAGAACTCCTGGGGGGACTAGCGGATACAATGAGCAGTTCTTC
cdr3_aa: CATSRTPGGTSGYNEQFF
cdr3_length: 18
clone_size: few
d_call: TRBD2
v_call: TRBV15
j_call: TRBJ2-1

cdr3_nt: TGCGCCAGCAGCCAGGACCAAGACGCCACAGATACGCAGTATTTT
cdr3_aa: CASSQDQDATDTQYF
cdr3_length: 15
clone_size: many
d_call: -
v_call: TRBV4-3
j_call: TRBJ2-3

cdr3_nt: TGTGCCAGCACTCTAAACACTGAAGCTTTCTTT
cdr3_aa: CASTLNTEAFF
cdr3_length: 11
clone_size: many
d_call: -
v_call: TRBV12-3/TRBV12-4
j_call: TRBJ1-1

cdr3_nt: TGTGCCAGCAGCCGAGGGGACACCCGGGAAAAACTGTTTTTT
cdr3_aa: CASSRGDTREKLFF
cdr3_length: 14
clone_size: many
d_call: -
v_call: TRBV7-2
j_call: TRBJ1-4

cdr3_nt: TGCGCCAGCAGCCAAGATTTCTTGGGACAGGGCCAGGGAGGGGATCCGACCGGGGAGCTGTTTTTT
cdr3_aa: CASSQDFLGQGQGGDPTGELFF
cdr3_length: 22
clone_size: many
d_call: TRBD1
v_call: TRBV4-1
j_call: TRBJ2-2

cdr3_nt: TGTGCCAGCAGTGGGACAGTGGTAAACATTCAGTACTTC
cdr3_aa: CASSGTVVNIQYF
cdr3_length: 13
clone_size: -
d_call: -
v_call: TRBV6-1
j_call: TRBJ2-4

cdr3_nt: TGTGCCAGCAGTCGCCTGGGACAGGGATATGGCTACACCTTC
cdr3_aa: CASSRLGQGYGYTF
cdr3_length: 14
clone_size: few
d_call: TRBD1
v_call: TRBV27
j_call: TRBJ1-2

cdr3_nt: TGCGCCAGCAGCGGTCTAGCGGGGGCCCCAGATACGCAGTATTTT
cdr3_aa: CASSGLAGAPDTQYF
cdr3_length: 15
clone_size: few
d_call: TRBD2
v_call: TRBV5-1
j_call: TRBJ2-3

cdr3_nt: TGTGCCAGCAGCTTAAAGTCCGAAGAGACCCAGTACTTC
cdr3_aa: CASSLKSEETQYF
cdr3_length: 13
clone_size: many
d_call: -
v_call: TRBV7-9
j_call: TRBJ2-5

cdr3_nt: TGTGCCAGCAGCCAAGATCGGGCTAGCGGGGACCACGAGCAGTACTTC
cdr3_aa: CASSQDRASGDHEQYF
cdr3_length: 16
clone_size: -
d_call: TRBD2
v_call: TRBV4-2
j_call: TRBJ2-7

cdr3_nt: TGCGCCAGCAGCTCTTTACTCAGCACAGATACGCAGTATTTT
cdr3_aa: CASSSLLSTDTQYF
cdr3_length: 14
clone_size: few
d_call: -
v_call: TRBV5-1
j_call: TRBJ2-3

cdr3_nt: TGTGCCAGCAGCTTAACTAAGGGGGGTCTAGCGGAGACCGGGGAGCTGTTTTTT
cdr3_aa: CASSLTKGGLAETGELFF
cdr3_length: 18
clone_size: once
d_call: -
v_call: TRBV11-1
j_call: TRBJ2-2

cdr3_nt: TGTGCCAGCAGTCAGACAGGGCGAAGTACGGATGAGCAGTTCTTC
cdr3_aa: CASSQTGRSTDEQFF
cdr3_length: 15
clone_size: many
d_call: TRBD1
v_call: TRBV6-1
j_call: TRBJ2-1

cdr3_nt: TGCGCCAGCAGCCAAGCCCCGGTAGCGGTGAGCTCCTACAATGAGCAGTTCTTC
cdr3_aa: CASSQAPVAVSSYNEQFF
cdr3_length: 18
clone_size: -
d_call: -
v_call: TRBV4-3
j_call: TRBJ2-1

cdr3_nt: TGTGCCAGCAGCCGTACAGGGGTAGCGGGGAGCTCCTACAATGAGCAGTTCTTC
cdr3_aa: CASSRTGVAGSSYNEQFF
cdr3_length: 18
clone_size: few
d_call: -
v_call: TRBV6-4
j_call: TRBJ2-1

cdr3_nt: TGCGCCAGCAGCCCCAGGGCCCATGGGGCTGAAGCTTTCTTT
cdr3_aa: CASSPRAHGAEAFF
cdr3_length: 14
clone_size: many
d_call: -
v_call: TRBV5-1
j_call: TRBJ1-1

cdr3_nt: TGCAGTGCTCAAAGAGGCGGGGTTCCCTACGAGCAGTACTTC
cdr3_aa: CSAQRGGVPYEQYF
cdr3_length: 14
clone_size: -
d_call: -
v_call: TRBV20-1
j_call: TRBJ2-7

cdr3_nt: TGTGCCAGTACCACCACCGGGCGGAGGGTGGCCTACAATGAGCAGTTCTTC
cdr3_aa: CASTTTGRRVAYNEQFF
cdr3_length: 17
clone_size: -
d_call: -
v_call: TRBV19
j_call: TRBJ2-1

cdr3_nt: TGCAGCGCCGTCGAGGGGGGGTCGGGAGGCTACACCTTC
cdr3_aa: CSAVEGGSGGYTF
cdr3_length: 13
clone_size: few
d_call: -
v_call: TRBV29-1
j_call: TRBJ1-2

cdr3_nt: TGTGCCAGCAGCTTCACCCAGGGGGCCGGAGATACGCAGTATTTT
cdr3_aa: CASSFTQGAGDTQYF
cdr3_length: 15
clone_size: many
d_call: TRBD1
v_call: TRBV7-9
j_call: TRBJ2-3

cdr3_nt: TGTGCCAGCAGTTCCGGGGGGCTAGCGGGAGGAATTCAGGTTGAGCAGTTCTTC
cdr3_aa: CASSSGGLAGGIQVEQFF
cdr3_length: 18
clone_size: many
d_call: TRBD2
v_call: TRBV27
j_call: TRBJ2-1

cdr3_nt: TGTGCCAGCAGTTTAGGGACAGTAGGAACCGGGGAGCTGTTTTTT
cdr3_aa: CASSLGTVGTGELFF
cdr3_length: 15
clone_size: many
d_call: -
v_call: TRBV12-3/TRBV12-4
j_call: TRBJ2-2

cdr3_nt: TGTGCCAGCAAGTACGTGGGACAGGGTAGAACTGAAGCTTTCTTT
cdr3_aa: CASKYVGQGRTEAFF
cdr3_length: 15
clone_size: -
d_call: TRBD1
v_call: TRBV6-1
j_call: TRBJ1-1

cdr3_nt: TGTGCCACCCGCGGGGCGGGAGGAACCTACGAGCAGTACTTC
cdr3_aa: CATRGAGGTYEQYF
cdr3_length: 14
clone_size: -
d_call: TRBD2
v_call: TRBV6-2/TRBV6-3
j_call: TRBJ2-7

cdr3_nt: TGTGCCAGCAGTCTTGGGACGCAGTATTTT
cdr3_aa: CASSLGTQYF
cdr3_length: 10
clone_size: many
d_call: -
v_call: TRBV7-2
j_call: TRBJ2-3

cdr3_nt: TGTGCCAGCAGCCCTGCACAGGGGCGACAGACCTCCTACAATGAGCAGTTCTTC
cdr3_aa: CASSPAQGRQTSYNEQFF
cdr3_length: 18
clone_size: many
d_call: TRBD1
v_call: TRBV11-1
j_call: TRBJ2-1

cdr3_nt: TGTGCCAGCAGTCGTCCCGGACTAGCGGAAGAGACCCAGTACTTC
cdr3_aa: CASSRPGLAEETQYF
cdr3_length: 15
clone_size: few
d_call: TRBD2
v_call: TRBV6-2/TRBV6-3
j_call: TRBJ2-5

cdr3_nt: TGTGCCAGCAGCCCGAAGGAGGCCGGGGAGCTGTTTTTT
cdr3_aa: CASSPKEAGELFF
cdr3_length: 13
clone_size: -
d_call: -
v_call: TRBV7-9
j_call: TRBJ2-2

cdr3_nt: TGTGCTAGTGGTTTGTCTAGCTTGCATGAGCAGTTCTTC
cdr3_aa: CASGLSSLHEQFF
cdr3_length: 13
clone_size: -
d_call: -
v_call: TRBV12-5
j_call: TRBJ2-1

cdr3_nt: TGCAGTCTACGCGATATGAACACCGGGGAGCTGTTTTTT
cdr3_aa: CSLRDMNTGELFF
cdr3_length: 13
clone_size: -
d_call: -
v_call: TRBV20-1
j_call: TRBJ2-2

cdr3_nt: TGTGCCAGCAGCCAAGAGGGGCCCGACAATGAGCAGTTCTTC
cdr3_aa: CASSQEGPDNEQFF
cdr3_length: 14
clone_size: many
d_call: -
v_call: TRBV3-1
j_call: TRBJ2-1

cdr3_nt: TGTGCCAGCAGCTTATTAGTGACAGGCGGTAAAGAGACCCAGTACTTC
cdr3_aa: CASSLLVTGGKETQYF
cdr3_length: 16
clone_size: few
d_call: -
v_call: TRBV7-9
j_call: TRBJ2-5

cdr3_nt: TGTGCCACCAGTGATTTGCCCTCCCTAGCGGAAAGAGCAGATACGCAGTATTTT
cdr3_aa: CATSDLPSLAERADTQYF
cdr3_length: 18
clone_size: few
d_call: TRBD2
v_call: TRBV24-1
j_call: TRBJ2-3

cdr3_nt: TGCAGTGCTCTTCCCCTGACTAGCGATCAAGAGACCCAGTACTTC
cdr3_aa: CSALPLTSDQETQYF
cdr3_length: 15
clone_size: few
d_call: TRBD2
v_call: TRBV20-1
j_call: TRBJ2-5

cdr3_nt: TGTGCCAGCAGCGTGATTTCGGGACTCCTACCGGGACTAGCCGGCGGGCAGTTCTTC
cdr3_aa: CASSVISGLLPGLAGGQFF
cdr3_length: 19
clone_size: many
d_call: TRBD2
v_call: TRBV11-2
j_call: TRBJ2-1

cdr3_nt: TGTGCCAGCAGTTTAGGACTAGAGGGCGGGGAGCTGTTTTTT
cdr3_aa: CASSLGLEGGELFF
cdr3_length: 14
clone_size: many
d_call: -
v_call: TRBV12-3/TRBV12-4
j_call: TRBJ2-2

cdr3_nt: TGTGCCAGCAGCCTTGGGGACAGTTTGAACACTGAAGCTTTCTTT
cdr3_aa: CASSLGDSLNTEAFF
cdr3_length: 15
clone_size: many
d_call: TRBD1
v_call: TRBV3-1
j_call: TRBJ1-1

cdr3_nt: TGTGCCAGCAGCACCCCAGCGGGAGGGCCAGTAGATGAGCAGTTCTTC
cdr3_aa: CASSTPAGGPVDEQFF
cdr3_length: 16
clone_size: few
d_call: TRBD2
v_call: TRBV7-9
j_call: TRBJ2-1

cdr3_nt: TGTGCCAGCAGCTTAGCGAGCTTGCCCCAAGAGACCCAGTACTTC
cdr3_aa: CASSLASLPQETQYF
cdr3_length: 15
clone_size: few
d_call: -
v_call: TRBV7-2
j_call: TRBJ2-5

cdr3_nt: TGTGCCAGCAGCGTAGAACAGCGGGGCAGTGAGCAGTTCTTC
cdr3_aa: CASSVEQRGSEQFF
cdr3_length: 14
clone_size: many
d_call: TRBD2
v_call: TRBV9
j_call: TRBJ2-1

cdr3_nt: TGTGCCAGCCCTATGGGACAGGGACTTACTAACTATGGCTACACCTTC
cdr3_aa: CASPMGQGLTNYGYTF
cdr3_length: 16
clone_size: few
d_call: TRBD1
v_call: TRBV6-2/TRBV6-3
j_call: TRBJ1-2

cdr3_nt: TGTGCCAGTAGCACGAATCCAGGGTACGAGCAGTACTTC
cdr3_aa: CASSTNPGYEQYF
cdr3_length: 13
clone_size: few
d_call: -
v_call: TRBV19
j_call: TRBJ2-7

cdr3_nt: TGTGCCAGCAGCTCGTCACCGACCACAGGGAGCCGTAGTGAAAAACTGTTTTTT
cdr3_aa: CASSSSPTTGSRSEKLFF
cdr3_length: 18
clone_size: few
d_call: -
v_call: TRBV5-6
j_call: TRBJ1-4

cdr3_nt: TGTGCCAGCAGCCCCCAGGAGGTCAACTACGAGCAGTACTTC
cdr3_aa: CASSPQEVNYEQYF
cdr3_length: 14
clone_size: few
d_call: -
v_call: TRBV11-2
j_call: TRBJ2-7

cdr3_nt: TGTGCCAGCAGGCACCAAGGAGAAAACTACGAGCAGTACTTC
cdr3_aa: CASRHQGENYEQYF
cdr3_length: 14
clone_size: -
d_call: -
v_call: TRBV3-1
j_call: TRBJ2-7

cdr3_nt: TGCGCCAGCAGCTTCGGGTTGCGGGACAGTTCACCCCTCCACTTT
cdr3_aa: CASSFGLRDSSPLHF
cdr3_length: 15
clone_size: few
d_call: TRBD1
v_call: TRBV5-1
j_call: TRBJ1-6

cdr3_nt: TGTGCCAGCAGCTTATTTCGTCAGGGTAGGGGCAATGAGCAGTTCTTC
cdr3_aa: CASSLFRQGRGNEQFF
cdr3_length: 16
clone_size: -
d_call: -
v_call: TRBV7-9
j_call: TRBJ2-1

cdr3_nt: TGTGCCTATGGGGAACAGGGAAAAGGCGAGACCCAGTACTTC
cdr3_aa: CAYGEQGKGETQYF
cdr3_length: 14
clone_size: many
d_call: -
v_call: TRBV15
j_call: TRBJ2-5

cdr3_nt: TGTGCCAGCAGCACCGCACAAGGCTATGGCTACACCTTC
cdr3_aa: CASSTAQGYGYTF
cdr3_length: 13
clone_size: many
d_call: -
v_call: TRBV11-2
j_call: TRBJ1-2

cdr3_nt: TGCAGTGCTAGAACCGGGACAGACAATTCACCCCTCCACTTT
cdr3_aa: CSARTGTDNSPLHF
cdr3_length: 14
clone_size: many
d_call: TRBD1
v_call: TRBV20-1
j_call: TRBJ1-6

cdr3_nt: TGTGCCACCCAGGTGGACAGGGGCACCGATGAGCAGTTCTTC
cdr3_aa: CATQVDRGTDEQFF
cdr3_length: 14
clone_size: -
d_call: TRBD1
v_call: TRBV10-3
j_call: TRBJ2-1